One and the same sample provided the 10 T cell receptor beta chains below, sequenced in a study of regulatory T cells in long-lasting Graves disease (dated by TCRdb to about 2021). The method was multiplex PCR. Sequencing was carried out with an Illumina HiSeq 4000. iRepertoire HTBI primers and Arm-PCR amplification of CDR3 regions were used to construct TCR beta libraries. TCRdb reprocessed the public reads (quality trimming at Q25 with fastp, clone calling with MiXCR) and kept in-frame beta chains. Each entry is one CDR3 protein sequence, shown with its most common DNA and genes. Present in this sample are 300,000 to 400,000 distinct CDR3 sequences, about 18% of which were seen just once. The ten largest clonotypes hold less than 30% of the sample. The sample's time point label is to be understood as: persistent/refractory GD, antithyroid drugs over 5 years with positive TRAb. RNA was extracted from PBMCs in TRIzol for both TCR sequencing and RNA sequencing.

The sequencing here drew on peripheral blood mononuclear cells (PBMCs), taken when the disease was refractory, from a patient treated with antithyroid drugs. The source is a female donor with Graves disease.

Many counts were recorded for this clonotype. This chain uses TRBV6-1 with TRBJ1-5; a possible D gene is TRBD1 (6 bases). Trimming took off 8 bases at V and 0 bases at J, with 20 bases between the two ends. This CDR3 has 17 amino acids. CDR1 is MNHNS and CDR2 is SASEGT in the germline V gene. The CDR3 reads CASSPQRTDYSNQPQHF. CDR3 bases: TGTGCCAGCTCGCCTCAAAGGACAGATTATAGCAATCAGCCCCAGCATTTT.

This clonotype was seen only a few times. The genes are TRBV20-1 and TRBJ2-2, with 8 bases fitting TRBD2. The length of the CDR3 is 14 residues. V gave up 3 bases and J gave up 6 bases; unmatched junction bases: 6. Looked up from germline, CDR1 is DFQATT and CDR2 is SNEGSKA (reference sequence). CDR3 loop: CSARKTSGSGELFF. The CDR3 bases are TGCAGTGCTAGGAAAACTAGCGGTTCCGGGGAGCTGTTTTTT.

In regard to this clonotype: One end of the junction does not line up with germline, which may come from a read error. This chain links TRBV4-1 with TRBJ2-7, with D possibly called TRBD1 or TRBD2 (5 bases each). The CDR3 is 15 amino acids. CDR1 and CDR2 from the germline V gene are MGHRA and YSYEKL. The CDR3 sequence: CASSTGPTVTYEQYF. The DNA for the CDR3 is TGTGCCAGCAGCACGGGACCTACGGTTACCTACGAGCAGTACTTC.

The chain joins TRBV20-1 to TRBJ2-5, with D possibly matching TRBD2 (7 bases). V lost 6 bases, J lost 2 bases, and 19 bases lay in between. Per the germline V gene, CDR1 is DFQATT and CDR2 is SNEGSKA (reference sequence). The CDR3 has 15 residues. CDR3 residues: CSAGNRRGGQETQYF. In DNA form, the CDR3 reads TGCAGTGCCGGGAATCGCAGGGGAGGGCAAGAGACCCAGTACTTC.

The V gene is TRBV6-5, the J gene TRBJ2-5; TRBD2 agrees at 11 bases. J gave up 5 bases and V 2 bases, and 10 bases lay outside the gene matches. Germline loops: CDR1 MNHEY, CDR2 SVGAGI. The CDR3 loop spans 17 amino acids. As DNA, the CDR3 is TGTGCCAGCAGTTACCCGGGACTAGCGGCCGTGGGGGAGACCCAGTACTTC. Amino acids: CASSYPGLAAVGETQYF.

CDR3 sequence reads: CASSFTLQGLAKNIQYF. The CDR3 DNA follows: TGTGCCAGCAGCTTCACCCTTCAGGGTTTAGCCAAAAACATTCAGTACTTC. The gene calls are TRBV7-9 and TRBJ2-4; a possible D gene is TRBD1 (5 bases). This CDR3 contains 17 residues. Trimming took off 3 bases at V and 0 bases at J, with 15 bases between the two ends. Germline assignment: CDR1 SEHNR and CDR2 FQNEAQ (reference sequence).

This clonotype was detected many times. The gene calls are TRBV6-1 and TRBJ1-4, with 12 bases fitting TRBD1. J gave up 4 bases and V 6 bases, and 12 bases lay outside the gene matches. CDR3 length: 18 residues. CDR1 is MNHNS and CDR2 is SASEGT in the germline V gene. The CDR3 region has the DNA TGTGCCAGCAGCGATCAAGGGACAGGGGGCTCCCTTAATGAAAAACTGTTTTTT. Its translation is CASSDQGTGGSLNEKLFF.

The gene calls are TRBV20-1 and TRBJ2-7; 8 bases align to TRBD1. CDR1 is DFQATT and CDR2 is SNEGSKA in the germline V gene (reference sequence). J lost 4 bases, V lost 3 bases, and 8 bases had no gene match. The CDR3 is 14 residues long. This chain's CDR3 is CSARERDRFYEQYF. Written as DNA, the CDR3 is TGCAGTGCTAGGGAGAGGGACAGGTTTTACGAGCAGTACTTC.

This clonotype was seen repeatedly, ten times or more. The chain combines TRBV7-2 with TRBJ2-7; D uncertain. The germline V and J ends were trimmed by 1 base and 3 bases, with 7 bases remaining between them. The germline CDR1 and CDR2 sequences are SGHTA and FQGNSA. The CDR3 has 13 amino acids. The CDR3 nucleotides are TGTGCCAGCAGCTTAGGCGTTTTCTACGAGCAGTACTTC. It translates to CASSLGVFYEQYF.

This clonotype occurred many times. This chain connects TRBV5-1 to TRBJ1-5; D unresolved. Germline V gives CDR1 SGHRS, CDR2 YFSETQ. The CDR3 runs to 14 residues. V was clipped by 2 bases and J by 5 bases, with 11 bases between them. CDR3 DNA sequence: TGCGCCAGCAGCTTAGGGCAGAGAGATCAGCCCCAGCATTTT. Its protein product is CASSLGQRDQPQHF.